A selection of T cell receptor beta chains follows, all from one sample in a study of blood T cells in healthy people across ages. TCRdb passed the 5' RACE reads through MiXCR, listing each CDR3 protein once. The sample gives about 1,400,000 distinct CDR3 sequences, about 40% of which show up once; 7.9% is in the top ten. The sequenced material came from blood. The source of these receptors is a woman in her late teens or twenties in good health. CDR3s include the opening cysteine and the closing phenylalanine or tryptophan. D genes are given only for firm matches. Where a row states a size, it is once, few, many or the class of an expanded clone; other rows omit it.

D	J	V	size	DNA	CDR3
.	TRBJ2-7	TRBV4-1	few	TGCGCCAGCAGCCCCCGACTAGGCGACGAGCAGTACTTC	CASSPRLGDEQYF
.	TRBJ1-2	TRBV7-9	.	TGTGCCAGCAGCGTAGATGGAACAGTCTATGGCTACACCTTC	CASSVDGTVYGYTF
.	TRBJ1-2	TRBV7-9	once	TGTGCCAGCAGCTTAGAGATTCACGGGGAGGGCTACACCTTC	CASSLEIHGEGYTF
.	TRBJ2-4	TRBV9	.	TGTGCCAGCAGCGTAAGCCCCGAGGCCAAAAACATTCAGTACTTC	CASSVSPEAKNIQYF
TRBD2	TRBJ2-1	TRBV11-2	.	TGTGCCAGCAACTTCCTCCGAGGCGGGAGGTTTAATGAGCAGTTCTTC	CASNFLRGGRFNEQFF
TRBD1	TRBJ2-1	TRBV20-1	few	TGCAGTGCCTCACAGGGGGCGGGTGAGCAGTTCTTC	CSASQGAGEQFF
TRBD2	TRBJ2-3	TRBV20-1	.	TGCAGTGCTAGCGATGTCTCCGGGACTAGCGACACAGATACGCAGTATTTT	CSASDVSGTSDTDTQYF
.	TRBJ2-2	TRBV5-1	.	TGCGCCAGCAAAGGGATAAACACCGGGGAGCTGTTTTTT	CASKGINTGELFF
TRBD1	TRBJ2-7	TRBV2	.	TGTGCCAGCAGTATACGAACAGGGGTCCTGGACCACGAGCAGTACTTC	CASSIRTGVLDHEQYF
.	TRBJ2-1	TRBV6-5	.	TGTGCCAGCAGTTACAGGACCGCCAGCTCCTACAATGAGCAGTTCTTC	CASSYRTASSYNEQFF
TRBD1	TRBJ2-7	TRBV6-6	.	TGTGCCAGTGGACAGGGGACTATCAGCTCCTACGAGCAGTACTTC	CASGQGTISSYEQYF
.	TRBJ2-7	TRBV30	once	TGTGCCTGGAGAGGGCAGGCTTCCTACGAGCAGTACTTC	CAWRGQASYEQYF
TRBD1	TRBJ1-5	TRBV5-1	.	TGCGCCAGCAGCCAGGGACAGGGGCCCCAGCATTTT	CASSQGQGPQHF
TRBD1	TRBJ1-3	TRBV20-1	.	TGCAGTGCCCAGGGGGCACCTGGAAACACCATATATTTT	CSAQGAPGNTIYF
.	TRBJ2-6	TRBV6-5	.	TGTGCCAGCAGCAACTTAAGGACCTCTGGGGCCAACGTCCTGACTTTC	CASSNLRTSGANVLTF
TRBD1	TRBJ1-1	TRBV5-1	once	TGCGCCAGCAGCAGCGAGGGAGGGGGCCCTGAAGCTTTCTTT	CASSSEGGGPEAFF
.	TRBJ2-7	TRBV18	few	TGTGCCAGCTCCCCCACTGGGGGGAGCTACTACGAGCAGTACTTC	CASSPTGGSYYEQYF
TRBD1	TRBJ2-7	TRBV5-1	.	TGCGCCAGCAGCTTAAGGGGGCCCCCAGAGAGCTCCTACGAGCAGTACTTC	CASSLRGPPESSYEQYF
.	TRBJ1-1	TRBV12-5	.	TGTGCTAGTGGTTTGTCGGCCAGAAGGAACACTGAAGCTTTCTTT	CASGLSARRNTEAFF
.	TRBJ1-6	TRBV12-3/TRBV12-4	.	TGTGCCAGCAGGCCCCTCGGGCAGGGAGAAAATTCACCCCTCCACTTT	CASRPLGQGENSPLHF
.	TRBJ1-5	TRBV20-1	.	TGCAGTGCTAGAGTAGGAACAGGGACCAGCAATCAGCCCCAGCATTTT	CSARVGTGTSNQPQHF
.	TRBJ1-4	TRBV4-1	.	TGCGCCGGCAGCCAATACGGGGAACTGTTTTTT	CAGSQYGELFF
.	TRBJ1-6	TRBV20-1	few	TGCAGTGCCGACAAACCCGACCCTAATTCACCCCTCCACTTT	CSADKPDPNSPLHF
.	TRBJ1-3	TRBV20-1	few	TGCAGTGCTGGGGCCCCTTTGAACACCATATATTTT	CSAGAPLNTIYF
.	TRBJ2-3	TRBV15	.	TGTGCCACCAGCAGAGCTGGGGGAGCGGGCAAATACACAGATACGCAGTATTTT	CATSRAGGAGKYTDTQYF
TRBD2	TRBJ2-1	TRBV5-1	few	TGCGCCAGCAGCTTGGGGGGCCTTACTAGCGGGAGGCACTACAATGAGCAGTTCTTC	CASSLGGLTSGRHYNEQFF
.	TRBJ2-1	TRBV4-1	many	TGCGCCAGCAGCCAAATGACGGGACTGGGCTATGAGCAGTTCTTC	CASSQMTGLGYEQFF
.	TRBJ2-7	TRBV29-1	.	TGCAGCGTTATGGCAGGGGTAACCTACGAGCAGTACTTC	CSVMAGVTYEQYF
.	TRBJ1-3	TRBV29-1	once	TGCAGCGTTGATTCCGATTCCGAAACAGCTGGAAACACCATATATTTT	CSVDSDSETAGNTIYF
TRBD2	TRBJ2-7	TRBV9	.	TGTGCCAGCAGCGTCGGCGGGGGGCAATACGAGCAGTACTTC	CASSVGGGQYEQYF
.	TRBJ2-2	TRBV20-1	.	TGCAGTGCCCTCAAGAGGGGGAGGCCGGGTTCGGGCGGGGAGCTGTTTTTT	CSALKRGRPGSGGELFF
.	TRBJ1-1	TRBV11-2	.	TGTGCCAGCAGCTTATACGGGGGCGATAAAATGAACACTGAAGCTTTCTTT	CASSLYGGDKMNTEAFF
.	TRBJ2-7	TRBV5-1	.	TGCGCCAGCAGCCCTGACAACGGGGGCTCCTACGAGCAGTACTTC	CASSPDNGGSYEQYF
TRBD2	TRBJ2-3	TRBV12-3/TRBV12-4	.	TGTGCCAGCAGCCCCATAGCGGGGGGCCCCACAGATACGCAGTATTTT	CASSPIAGGPTDTQYF
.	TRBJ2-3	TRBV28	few	TGTGCCAGCAAGGACTCAACCACAGATACGCAGTATTTT	CASKDSTTDTQYF
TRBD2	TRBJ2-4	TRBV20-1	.	TGCAGTGCTACCGGAGGGTCGGCTAGCGGGGGATCCAAAAACATTCAGTACTTC	CSATGGSASGGSKNIQYF
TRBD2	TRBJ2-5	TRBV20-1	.	TGCAGTGCTAGAGATTTACAGCGGGGGGGCCAGGAGACCCAGTACTTC	CSARDLQRGGQETQYF
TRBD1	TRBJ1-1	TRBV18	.	TGTGCCAGCTCACCGCCTACAGGGGGATGGACTGAAGCTTTCTTT	CASSPPTGGWTEAFF
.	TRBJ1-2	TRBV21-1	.	TGTGCCAGCAGCAAATCCAACAGGGCGACTGGCTACACCTTC	CASSKSNRATGYTF
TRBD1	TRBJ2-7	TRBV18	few	TGTGCCAGCTCACCCCCGGACAGGGGACACGAGCAGTACTTC	CASSPPDRGHEQYF
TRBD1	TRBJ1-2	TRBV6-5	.	TGTGCCGGCAGCGGGACAGGCGAAACCTATGGCTACACCTTC	CAGSGTGETYGYTF
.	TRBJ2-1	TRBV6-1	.	TGTGCCAGCAGTGAATTGGAGGATGAGCAGTTCTTC	CASSELEDEQFF
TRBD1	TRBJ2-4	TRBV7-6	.	TGTGCCAGCAGCTTAGCCCCGCCTAAATCCGGGACAGTAGCCAAAAACATTCAGTACTTC	CASSLAPPKSGTVAKNIQYF
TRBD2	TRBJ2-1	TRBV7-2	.	TGTGACAACACCAAATTGGGAGGGGTAAGCTCCTACAATGAGCAGTTCTTC	CDNTKLGGVSSYNEQFF
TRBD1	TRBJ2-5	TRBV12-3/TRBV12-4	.	TGTGCCAGCAGTTTCCAGGGGGAAGGTGAGCAGTACTTC	CASSFQGEGEQYF
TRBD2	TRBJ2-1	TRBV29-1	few	TGCAGCGTTGTGCGGGAGAGCTCCTACAATGAGCAGTTCTTC	CSVVRESSYNEQFF
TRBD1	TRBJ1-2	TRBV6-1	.	TGTGCCAGCCGGGACAGGGGATGGTATGGCTACACCTTC	CASRDRGWYGYTF
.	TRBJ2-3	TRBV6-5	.	TGTGCCAGCAGTCTGCAGGGGGGGCCACCAGATACGCAGTATTTT	CASSLQGGPPDTQYF
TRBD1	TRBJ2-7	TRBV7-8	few	TGTGCCAGCAGCTTAGGTGGGACAGGCGTATACGAGCAGTACTTC	CASSLGGTGVYEQYF
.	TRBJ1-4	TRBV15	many	TGTGCCACCAGTGGGGGAGGTGAAAAACTGTTTTTT	CATSGGGEKLFF
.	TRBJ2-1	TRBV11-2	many	TGTGCCAGCAGCCCGGACAGAGACAATGAGCAGTTCTTC	CASSPDRDNEQFF
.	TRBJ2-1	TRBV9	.	TGTGCCAGCAGCGTAGTAGGGGGGGGGCCGAATGAGCAGTTCTTC	CASSVVGGGPNEQFF
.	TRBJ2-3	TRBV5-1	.	TGCGCCAGCAGCCAACCTCAGGGGACCCCCACAGATACGCAGTATTTT	CASSQPQGTPTDTQYF
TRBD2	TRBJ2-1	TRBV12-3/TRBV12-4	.	TGTGCCAGCAGTTTACGACTAGCGGCCCACAATGAGCAGTTCTTC	CASSLRLAAHNEQFF
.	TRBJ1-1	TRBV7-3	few	TGTGCCAGCAGCTTAGAGTTGAACACTGAAGCTTTCTTT	CASSLELNTEAFF
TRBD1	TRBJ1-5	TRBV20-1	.	TGCAGTGCTAGAGAGGGGACAGGAGGCAATCAGCCCCAGCATTTT	CSAREGTGGNQPQHF
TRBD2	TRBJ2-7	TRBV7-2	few	TGTGCCAGCAGCCAGCGGACTAGCGGGAGGGTATTGACCTACGAGCAGTACTTC	CASSQRTSGRVLTYEQYF
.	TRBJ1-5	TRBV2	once	TGTGCCAGCAGTTTTTCGAAGGGGGGCGCAGATCAGCCCCAGCATTTT	CASSFSKGGADQPQHF
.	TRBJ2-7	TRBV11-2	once	TGTGCCAGCAGCCCCCCTGGCAGGGGAGACTACGAGCAGTACTTC	CASSPPGRGDYEQYF
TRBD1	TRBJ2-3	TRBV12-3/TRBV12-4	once	TGTGCCAGCAGTACAAACAGGGGGCCTAGCACAGATACGCAGTATTTT	CASSTNRGPSTDTQYF